This passage covers 30 T cell receptor beta chains from one sample sequenced in a study of Graves' ophthalmopathy and Graves' hyperthyroidism. The sequenced template was RNA, covering the TCR beta CDR3 region. Second-round multiplex PCR came after a first-round RT-PCR that employed HTBI primers. TCRdb reanalysed the multiplex PCR reads using MiXCR and keeps one entry per CDR3 protein. The sample records about 400,000 distinct CDR3 sequences, 18% being singletons. What was sequenced was peripheral blood. Every receptor here comes from a woman aged 18-35 years with Graves' ophthalmopathy.

This clonotype was observed at least ten times. The chain links TRBV11-1 to TRBJ1-5; D remains ambiguous. Looked up from germline, CDR1 is SGHAT and CDR2 is FQDESV (reference sequence). V dropped 3 bases and J dropped 4 bases, with 16 bases sitting between them. CDR3 size: 16 residues. The CDR3 DNA sequence: TGTGCCAGCAGCTTTTTCATGTGGGCAGATAATCAGCCCCAGCATTTT. It translates to CASSFFMWADNQPQHF. Combining the CDR3 with reference TRBV11-1 and TRBJ1-5 gives the whole variable domain EAEVAQSPRYKITEKSQAVAFWCDPISGHATLYWYRQILGQGPELLVQFQDESVVDDSQLPKDRFSAERLKGVDSTLKIQPAELGDSAMYLCASSFFMWADNQPQHFGDGTRLSIL.

This chain uses TRBV6-2 or TRBV6-3 with TRBJ2-5; possibly TRBD1 for D (6 bases). The CDR3 is 17 amino acids. Germline V CDR1 and CDR2: MNHEY, SVGEGT. Trimming took off 2 bases at V and 4 bases at J, with 20 bases between the two ends. The CDR3 DNA reads as TGTGCCAGCAGTTACGGGCAGGGGAGCGGCCCGAGAGAGACCCAGTACTTC. It encodes CASSYGQGSGPRETQYF.

This clonotype has ten or more counts. The rearrangement joins TRBV5-5 to TRBJ2-7; TRBD2 might be the D (6 bases). V dropped 2 bases and J dropped 4 bases, with 16 bases sitting between them. There are 15 residues in the CDR3. Germline V gene lookup returns CDR1 SGHKS and CDR2 YYEKEE (reference sequence). For the CDR3, the DNA is TGTGCCAGCAGCTTCATGGTAGGGGAGGTATACGAGCAGTACTTC. This codes for CASSFMVGEVYEQYF.

The chain is built from TRBV6-1 and TRBJ2-7, with 9 bases lining up with TRBD1. Unmatched junction bases numbered 8, after V lost 6 bases and J lost 5 bases. CDR3 size: 14 residues. Germline assignment: CDR1 MNHNS and CDR2 SASEGT. CDR3 amino acids: CASRRTGAEHEQYF. In DNA form, the CDR3 reads TGTGCCAGCAGGAGGACAGGGGCCGAGCACGAGCAGTACTTC.

This clonotype was seen ten or more times. The chain employs TRBV30 and TRBJ2-7, with D tentatively TRBD2 (5 bases). Trimming removed 3 bases at V and 2 bases at J, with 11 bases between. CDR3 length: 13 amino acids. The V gene's germline CDR1 is GTSNPN and CDR2 SVGIG (reference sequence). This CDR3 is CAWRLAPAYEQYF. In nucleotides, the CDR3 is TGTGCCTGGAGGCTAGCCCCTGCCTACGAGCAGTACTTC.

This clonotype was picked up many times. Compared with germline, one end of the junction differs, possibly owing to a read error. The chain links TRBV6-5 to TRBJ2-7; 9 bases are shared with TRBD2. The CDR3 covers 15 residues. The germline V gene encodes CDR1 MNHEY and CDR2 SVGAGI. CDR3 sequence (DNA): TGTGCCAGCATTTACGTAGCGGGAGATGTCTACGAGCAGTACTTC. It is translated as CASIYVAGDVYEQYF.

This clonotype was counted ten times or more. The chain couples TRBV7-9 to TRBJ2-7, with 9 bases aligning to TRBD1. This CDR3 is 14 amino acids long. J gave up 7 bases and V 3 bases, and 7 bases lay outside the gene matches. Germline V gives CDR1 SEHNR, CDR2 FQNEAQ (reference sequence). CDR3 sequence reads: CASSLADRGIEQYF. CDR3 in DNA: TGTGCCAGCAGCTTGGCAGACAGGGGGATTGAGCAGTACTTC.

This clonotype was detected many times. The rearrangement uses TRBV5-1 and TRBJ1-1; weak D call: TRBD1 (6 bases). Germline CDR1 SGHRS, CDR2 YFSETQ. Trimming took 0 bases from V and 4 from J, leaving 13 bases between them. The CDR3 runs to 15 residues. CDR3 sequence reads: CASSLGLGGATEAFF. The DNA for the CDR3 is TGCGCCAGCAGCTTGGGGTTGGGGGGGGCCACTGAAGCTTTCTTT.

This clonotype was seen repeatedly, ten times or more. The chain recombines TRBV28 with TRBJ2-7, with D maybe TRBD2 (7 bases). V dropped 3 bases and J dropped 0 bases, with 9 bases sitting between them. This CDR3 is built from 14 residues. CDR1 MDHEN and CDR2 SYDVKM come from the germline V gene. CDR3 nucleotides: TGTGCCAGCAGTTTGGGGGGGCTCTCCTACGAGCAGTACTTC. This gives the protein CASSLGGLSYEQYF.

This clonotype has at least ten counts. The J gene is TRBJ2-2, the V gene TRBV28; D uncertain. Trimming stripped 7 bases from V and 5 bases from J, with 8 bases between. The CDR3 has 12 residues. Germline CDR1 is MDHEN and CDR2 is SYDVKM. The CDR3 DNA reads as TGTGCCAGCACCAATAGAACCGGGGAGCTGTTTTTT. It yields the protein CASTNRTGELFF.

The sample holds many counts of this clonotype. The chain links TRBV6-2 or TRBV6-3 to TRBJ1-1; TRBD1 matches 11 bases. V lost 4 bases, J lost 1 base, and 5 bases stayed unmatched. The CDR3 is 16 residues long. Germline V lookup: CDR1 MNHEY, CDR2 SVGEGT. Written as DNA, the CDR3 is TGTGCCAGCAGTTTCGGACAGGGGGCATCGAACACTGAAGCTTTCTTT. Residues: CASSFGQGASNTEAFF.

Ten or more counts support this clonotype. The genes are TRBV9 and TRBJ1-6; possibly TRBD1 for D (6 bases). This CDR3 spans 15 amino acids. The V gene's germline CDR1 is SGDLS and CDR2 YYNGEE. V was cut by 0 bases and J by 8 bases, with 12 bases left in between. The DNA of the CDR3 is TGTGCCAGCAGCGTAGCAGGCAGGGGAGATTCACCCCTCCACTTT. It yields the protein CASSVAGRGDSPLHF. Together with reference TRBV9 and TRBJ1-6, the CDR3 gives the full variable domain: DSGVTQTPKHLITATGQRVTLRCSPRSGDLSVYWYQQSLDQGLQFLIQYYNGEERAKGNILERFSAQQFPDLHSELNLSSLELGDSALYFCASSVAGRGDSPLHFGNGTRLTVT.

This clonotype was counted at least ten times. This likely comes from a read error, as the CDR3 has no conserved phenylalanine or tryptophan at its end. No DNA is shown, since the ends of the CDR3 on it are uncertain; the CDR3 is the one TCRdb lists. The chain carries TRBV6-2 or TRBV6-3 and TRBJ1-5; TRBD1 is the table's D call, not checked against the DNA. CDR1 and CDR2 (germline): MNHEY, SVGEGT. From its first to its last residue, the CDR3 has 9 amino acids. CDR3: CASSRHRTV.

This clonotype was seen many times. This rearrangement joins TRBV6-2 or TRBV6-3 to TRBJ1-4; no definite D call. This CDR3 contains 16 residues. In germline, CDR1 is MNHEY, CDR2 SVGEGT. Between the trimmed V and J ends, which lost 2 bases and 3 bases, there was a span of 13 bases. The CDR3 nucleotides read TGTGCCAGCAGTTACAACCACGGACGGCCTAATGAAAAACTGTTTTTT. It encodes CASSYNHGRPNEKLFF.

In its sample, this clonotype was seen many times. The chain has TRBV19 and TRBJ1-2; no clear D. Germline CDR1 reads LNHDA; CDR2 reads SQIVND (reference sequence). The CDR3 consists of 13 residues. V lost 6 bases and J 2 bases, leaving 10 bases between the germline ends. The CDR3 DNA is TGTGCCAGTAGCCCTCTGGGAAACTATGGCTACACCTTC. This encodes CASSPLGNYGYTF.

This clonotype was counted many times. The chain couples TRBV19 to TRBJ1-2; perhaps TRBD1 as D (6 bases). This CDR3 is built from 17 residues. The germline V gene has CDR1 LNHDA and CDR2 SQIVND (reference sequence). V gave up 5 bases and J gave up 2 bases, with 21 bases separating them. In nucleotides, the CDR3 is TGTGCCAGTAGTGGAGGGACACCCACTACACTGAACTATGGCTACACCTTC. Translated, it gives CASSGGTPTTLNYGYTF.

At least ten counts were recorded for this clonotype. The chain couples TRBV11-2 to TRBJ2-3; D unclear. The germline gives CDR1 SGHAT, CDR2 FQNNGV. Trimming removed 0 bases at V and 4 bases at J, with 8 bases between. The CDR3 contains 14 residues. DNA for the CDR3: TGTGCCAGCAGCTTAGAACGGGTCGCAGATACGCAGTATTTT. This codes for CASSLERVADTQYF.

Concerning this clonotype: At one boundary the junction diverges from the germline segment, which might be a read error. The chain combines TRBV25-1 with TRBJ1-1; perhaps TRBD1 as D (6 bases). The germline gives CDR1 MGHDK, CDR2 SYGVNS. The length of the CDR3 is 14 residues. CDR3 sequence (DNA): TGTGCCAGCAGTGGGGTGGGGGCGAACTCTGAAGCTTTCTTT. This translates into CASSGVGANSEAFF.

The J gene is TRBJ2-7, the V gene TRBV30; possibly TRBD1 for D (5 bases). The V gene lost 1 base and the J gene lost 2 bases, with 12 bases spanning the gap. This CDR3 has 14 amino acids. The germline V gene has CDR1 GTSNPN and CDR2 SVGIG (reference sequence). This CDR3 reads CAWSGRAHTYEQYF. The CDR3 bases are TGTGCCTGGAGTGGCAGGGCGCATACCTACGAGCAGTACTTC.

This clonotype showed up many times. The chain combines TRBV5-1 with TRBJ1-3; TRBD1 might be the D (5 bases). There are 15 residues in the CDR3. The germline V and J ends were trimmed by 5 bases and 0 bases, with 12 bases remaining between them. Germline assignment: CDR1 SGHRS and CDR2 YFSETQ. Here the CDR3 DNA reads TGCGCCAGCAGTCGGGACCCCGACTCTGGAAACACCATATATTTT. Its translation: CASSRDPDSGNTIYF.

This clonotype was picked up a small number of times. This chain uses TRBV6-2 or TRBV6-3 with TRBJ2-7; 7 bases fit TRBD1. Losses at the gene ends were 0 bases for V and 5 bases for J; bases not matched to a gene: 13. Germline values: CDR1 MNHEY, CDR2 SVGEGT. The CDR3 totals 17 residues. DNA for the CDR3: TGTGCCAGCAGTTACTCGCCCCCCGGGACAGTTCTTAACGAGCAGTACTTC. It codes for CASSYSPPGTVLNEQYF.

The table lists this clonotype with many counts. The CDR3 nucleotides are TGTGCCAGCAGCATTGGACACCTCCAAGAGACCCAGTACTTC. Residues: CASSIGHLQETQYF. This chain connects TRBV12-3 or TRBV12-4 to TRBJ2-5; D might be TRBD1 (5 bases). CDR3 length: 14 amino acids. V shed 6 bases and J shed 1 base, with 12 bases lying between them.

This clonotype has at least ten counts. The chain carries TRBV4-3 and TRBJ2-6, with D unresolved. Germline lookup yields CDR1 LGHNA and CDR2 YSLEER. V lost 3 bases and J lost 3, with 6 bases in between. The CDR3 runs to 14 residues. In nucleotides, the CDR3 is TGCGCCAGCAGCCAGCCGAGTGGGGCCAACGTCCTGACTTTC. This translates into CASSQPSGANVLTF.

This clonotype was observed many times. The rearrangement links TRBV5-1 to TRBJ2-6; 10 positions agree with TRBD1. Germline values: CDR1 SGHRS, CDR2 YFSETQ. Losses at the gene ends were 8 bases for V and 4 bases for J; bases not matched to a gene: 6. The length of the CDR3 is 15 residues. The CDR3 DNA reads as TGCGCCAGTAAGGGACAGGGGTCCGGGGCCAACGTCCTGACTTTC. Residues: CASKGQGSGANVLTF.

V gene TRBV5-1 combines with J gene TRBJ2-7; TRBD2 might be the D (7 bases). CDR3 length equals 16 residues. Germline assignment: CDR1 SGHRS and CDR2 YFSETQ. V lost 0 bases, J lost 0 bases, and 13 bases lay in between. CDR3 region: CASSLVGGGTSYEQYF. The CDR3 bases are TGCGCCAGCAGCTTGGTGGGAGGGGGGACCTCCTACGAGCAGTACTTC.

This clonotype came up many times. CDR3 residues: CASSQELSIGYTF. The DNA for the CDR3 is TGCGCCAGCAGCCAAGAGCTTTCCATTGGCTACACCTTC. V and J are TRBV4-1 and TRBJ1-2; D unclear. CDR1 and CDR2 from the germline V gene are MGHRA and YSYEKL. V shed 0 bases and J shed 7 bases, with 9 bases lying between them. CDR3 length: 13 amino acids.

This clonotype was counted ten times or more. The CDR3 here is CASSSNPGVGEQYF. In DNA form, the CDR3 reads TGTGCCAGCAGCTCGAATCCCGGGGTGGGGGAGCAGTACTTC. This chain joins TRBV11-2 and TRBJ2-7; possibly TRBD2 for D (5 bases). Germline V CDR1 and CDR2: SGHAT, FQNNGV. V was shortened by 4 bases and J by 7 bases, with 17 bases between the two germline ends. This CDR3 spans 14 amino acids.

The table lists this clonotype with many counts. The chain couples TRBV7-6 to TRBJ2-5, with 8 bases matching TRBD1. CDR3 size: 14 residues. With V trimmed by 1 base and J by 4 bases, 2 bases remained unmatched. Germline CDR1 SGHVS, CDR2 FNYEAQ. The CDR3 spells CASSLEGTGETQYF. In DNA form, the CDR3 reads TGTGCCAGCAGCTTAGAAGGGACAGGAGAGACCCAGTACTTC.

This clonotype was counted at least ten times. The CDR3 DNA follows: TGTGCCAGCAGTACTTTAGGAACTCAAGAGACCCAGTACTTC. It translates to CASSTLGTQETQYF. The chain uses TRBV28 and TRBJ2-5, with D uncertain. The V end was cut by 5 bases, the J end by 2 bases, with 12 bases between. CDR1 and CDR2 (germline): MDHEN, SYDVKM. The CDR3 length is 14 residues.

This clonotype was found many times. The rearrangement links TRBV7-9 to TRBJ1-3, with D unresolved. Germline assignment: CDR1 SEHNR and CDR2 FQNEAQ (reference sequence). V lost 3 bases to trimming and J lost 2 bases, with 8 bases between them. CDR3 length equals 14 residues. This CDR3 reads CASSFGRPGNTIYF. DNA of the CDR3: TGTGCCAGCAGCTTTGGCAGGCCTGGAAACACCATATATTTT.